What follows describes a single T cell receptor beta chain. Its cognate antigen has yet to be identified. There are no base qualities to consult, and no much larger clone falls within one base. The source of the sample is a study of CD8 T cells in Susac syndrome (dated by TCRdb to the late 2010s). For context, the study as a whole: Whether CD8+ T cell activation and differentiation in Susac syndrome was antigen driven was tested using repertoire sequencing. The study compared CD8+ T cell repertoire clonality among around 11 healthy donors, roughly 14 Susac syndrome patients and fewer than 19 multiple sclerosis patients.

RNA was extracted with the RNeasy kit and 0.5 to 1 ug was reverse transcribed using random hexamers. The immunoSEQ multiplex PCR assay, which covers 54 Vbeta and 13 Jbeta segments, was used to amplify TCR beta CDR3 regions. Bias from PCR amplification was corrected by using a synthetic template baseline for primer optimization and for computational correction. The paper's data handling went like this. Reads were annotated to V, D and J genes per IMGT and analyzed with immunoSEQ Analyzer, keeping only productive sequences. Clonality was computed as one minus Shannon entropy normalized by log2 of the number of productive unique sequences. For each patient and control, public and private clones were evaluated among the 100 most prevalent clones. Clones were defined as Susac-specific when absent from the healthy and MS cohorts, from about 970 published viral clones and from other ImmuneACCESS disease sequences. TCRdb handled the public reads itself, with Q25 trimming in fastp and clone calling in MiXCR, and kept productive beta chains. Merged by CDR3 protein, the rows form single entries marked with the most common genes and DNA. The authors' filters were not applied to this entry. Counted in this sample were about 300,000 distinct CDR3 sequences; about 88% of them appeared once. Of the sample, about 0.17% is held by the ten largest clones.

What the research found in general, with its limitations: The TCR sequencing and HLA analysis was acknowledged to have included a relatively small number of individuals.

Peripheral blood CD8+ and CD4+ T cells from healthy donors, Susac syndrome patients and multiple sclerosis patients were profiled using high-throughput TCR beta sequencing. Treatment-naive patients with stable or active relapsing-remitting disease fulfilling revised McDonald criteria were used as multiple sclerosis controls. CD8+ TEMRA cells were enriched by FACS, while bulk CD8+ and CD4+ T cells were purified by magnetic negative isolation. Blood was collected in EDTA tubes and processed within 24 hours, with PBMCs isolated through density gradient centrifugation. PBMCs intended for TCR sequencing were cryopreserved in liquid nitrogen and were subsequently thawed in a 37 degrees C water bath. The sorted or isolated CD4+, CD8+ and CD8+ TEMRA cells had a purity of 90% or higher. Cut back by 4 bases and 6 bases, the V and J ends lie 20 bases apart. The CDR3 has 16 amino acids, counting the end cysteine and phenylalanine. Only the CDR3 DNA stays, 48 bases, in frame from base 1. CDR1 and CDR2 are drawn from the germline V gene: LGHNA, YSLEER.

The receptor comes from a human donor with multiple sclerosis. Sequencing was done on a sample of CD8+ T cells from PBMCs. The sequence links TRBV4-3 to TRBJ2-3; the D gene is perhaps TRBD1, on 5 matching bases. The CDR3 corresponds to CASSPQGILEVDTQYF. The DNA sequence reads TGCGCCAGCAGCCCGCAGGGCATTCTAGAGGTGGATACGCAGTATTTT.